The T cell receptor beta chain described here comes from a study of neoadjuvant anti-PD-1 for oral cavity cancer. As for the study in general: Patients without progression received a fourth nivolumab dose around day 43, then surgical resection on days 50-56.

V lost 4 bases, J lost 6 bases, and 20 bases lay in between. The V gene's germline CDR1 is SGDLS and CDR2 YYNGEE. The CDR3 is 16 residues long. These newly diagnosed stage II-IVA oral cavity squamous cell carcinoma patients had no prior systemic or radiation treatment. This clone was counted between two and nine times. The data were produced by immunoSEQ multiplex PCR, yet TCRdb's version contains in-frame clones alone and is incomplete. The repertoire holds more than 6,500 clones, with under 55% as singletons. The sequencing here drew on tumor tissue, taken before nivolumab (anti-PD-1) treatment. The chain links TRBV9 to TRBJ2-1, with D possibly being TRBD2 (6 bases). The receptor comes from a person aged 35 to 85 with oral cavity squamous cell carcinoma. The CDR3 sequence is CASSPGDPVPRNEQFF. Here the CDR3 DNA reads TGTGCCAGCAGCCCGGGGGATCCAGTACCTCGCAATGAGCAGTTCTTC.